This T cell receptor beta chain appears in the sequencing data of a study of Ad26.COV2.S vaccination and SARS-CoV-2 variants. Here immunoSEQ multiplex PCR was the method, and the copy in TCRdb shows in-frame clones only, minus some. This sample yields under 150,000 clones, of which 86% are seen a single time; 5% belongs to the top ten. This CDR3 spans 14 amino acids. Germline V CDR1 and CDR2: WSHSY, SAAADI. The ends were cut back, 3 bases at V and 5 bases at J, with 10 bases in the middle. The sequence was collected from a human donor who had recovered from COVID-19. The V and J genes are TRBV10-2 and TRBJ2-2; D may be TRBD2 (5 bases). The sample consisted of peripheral blood, taken after recovery from COVID-19. CDR3 sequence reads: CASSDFPGTGELFF. The CDR3 DNA follows: TGCGCCAGCAGTGATTTCCCGGGGACCGGGGAGCTGTTTTTT.